This entry lists 4 T cell receptor beta chains sequenced from one sample in a study of T cell responses to AZD1222 COVID-19 vaccine. Clones were read by immunoSEQ multiplex PCR, and TCRdb kept only the in-frame ones, dropping some. The sample includes fewer than 90,000 clones, 85% to 90% of them seen just once. Sequencing was performed on peripheral blood, taken 28 days after the second AZD1222 dose. Receptor source: an adult who received the AZD1222 COVID-19 vaccine.

The chain carries TRBV18 and TRBJ2-3; D gene unclear. This CDR3 is built from 16 residues. The germline V and J ends were trimmed by 0 bases and 0 bases, with 10 bases remaining between them. The germline CDR1 and CDR2 sequences are KGHSH and LQKENI. This chain's CDR3 is CASSPPPGTSTDTQYF. DNA for the CDR3: TGTGCCAGCTCACCACCCCCAGGTACTAGCACAGATACGCAGTATTTT.

The rearrangement uses TRBV7-2 and TRBJ1-6; a possible D gene is TRBD1 (5 bases). V shed 5 bases and J shed 10 bases, with 9 bases lying between them. Germline-derived CDR1 and CDR2 are SGHTA and FQGNSA. The CDR3 length is 12 residues. The DNA of the CDR3 is TGTGCCAGCAGCCTAGGGGTGTCACCCCTCCACTTT. It specifies CASSLGVSPLHF.

The chain recombines TRBV7-2 with TRBJ1-1, with a tentative D call TRBD1 (6 bases). Per the germline V gene, CDR1 is SGHTA and CDR2 is FQGNSA. CDR3 size: 14 residues. V gave up 5 bases and J gave up 4 bases, with 14 bases separating them. The CDR3 region has the DNA TGTGCCAGCAGCCCGGGGGCAGGGTTCACTGAAGCTTTCTTT. Translated: CASSPGAGFTEAFF.

The chain carries TRBV30 and TRBJ2-7; no clear D. Germline V lookup: CDR1 GTSNPN, CDR2 SVGIG (reference sequence). Between the trimmed V and J ends, which lost 0 bases and 5 bases, there was a span of 17 bases. There are 15 residues in the CDR3. The CDR3 DNA is TGTGCCTGGAGTGTGGGAATTGGGGAACGTGACGAGCAGTACTTC. This gives the protein CAWSVGIGERDEQYF.